Each of the 8 T cell receptor beta chains below was sequenced from the same sample in a study of Ad26.COV2.S vaccination and SARS-CoV-2 variants. Treatment specified: approximately 18 received Ad26.COV2.S at low or high dose, single or two shots; roughly five received placebo; per-sample allocation not given. Vaccine and placebo recipients were sampled on day 63 after the first injection. TCRdb's table, derived via immunoSEQ multiplex PCR, lists solely in-frame clones and lacks some. The profile shows about 400,000 clones, 89% of them singletons. Specimen: peripheral blood, collected in a trial of Ad26.COV2.S vaccine versus placebo. Receptor source: a person aged 18-65 years who received the Ad26.COV2.S COVID-19 vaccine or a placebo.

The chain links TRBV7-2 to TRBJ2-7, with D unresolved. V was cut by 5 bases and J by 3 bases, with 8 bases left in between. Germline CDR1 reads SGHTA; CDR2 reads FQGNSA. The CDR3 length is 12 residues. The CDR3, as DNA: TGTGCCAGCAGCCGCCGGGTCTACGAGCAGTACTTC. This codes for CASSRRVYEQYF.

The chain uses TRBV5-6 and TRBJ2-7, with TRBD1 matching 9 bases. The CDR3 loop spans 15 amino acids. Germline CDR1 is SGHDT and CDR2 is YYEEEE. V was pared by 3 bases and J by 6 bases, with 10 bases of the junction left unmatched. The CDR3 bases are TGTGCCAGCAGCTCCTCCGGGACAGGGAGTTTCGAGCAGTACTTC. It codes for CASSSSGTGSFEQYF.

V usage is TRBV19 and J usage is TRBJ2-7; 12 positions agree with TRBD2. CDR1 and CDR2 (germline): LNHDA, SQIVND (reference sequence). CDR3 length equals 15 residues. V shed 5 bases and J 5 bases; nucleotides not matched to a gene: 7. CDR3 coding DNA: TGTGCCAGTAGTGAGACTAGCGGGAGTGTCCACGAGCAGTACTTC. Protein product: CASSETSGSVHEQYF.

Only one count was recorded for this clone. The rearrangement uses TRBV30 and TRBJ1-1; 8 nucleotides agree with TRBD1. Per the germline V gene, CDR1 is GTSNPN and CDR2 is SVGIG (reference sequence). J gave up 0 bases and V 1 base, and 7 bases lay outside the gene matches. The CDR3 is 16 amino acids. The CDR3 region is CAWSASRTGMNTEAFF. CDR3 bases: TGTGCCTGGAGTGCATCCAGGACAGGGATGAACACTGAAGCTTTCTTT.

This clone was picked up one time. CDR3 amino acids: CASSFGLAPSYNEQFF. For the CDR3, the DNA is TGCGCCAGCAGCTTCGGTCTAGCTCCCTCCTACAATGAGCAGTTCTTC. The V gene is TRBV5-1, the J gene TRBJ2-1; TRBD2 is a possible D gene (5 bases). V was clipped by 2 bases and J by 0 bases, with 12 bases between them. The length of the CDR3 is 16 residues. Germline V lookup: CDR1 SGHRS, CDR2 YFSETQ.

The chain uses TRBV7-8 and TRBJ2-3; D is ambiguous. CDR1 and CDR2 from the germline V gene are SGHVS and FQNEAQ. Trimming removed 5 bases at V and 5 bases at J, with 17 bases between. This CDR3 comprises 15 residues. CDR3: CASSLGYGKRDTQYF. In DNA form, the CDR3 reads TGTGCCAGCAGCCTAGGGTATGGAAAGAGAGATACGCAGTATTTT.

The rearrangement uses TRBV29-1 and TRBJ1-2; maybe TRBD1 (5 bases). With 2 bases removed from V and 8 bases from J, the gap between germline ends came to 9 bases. CDR3 length: 11 residues. The V gene's germline CDR1 is SQVTM and CDR2 ANQGSEA. DNA for the CDR3: TGCAGCGTTGAACAGGGCGCCGGCTACACCTTC. Translation gives CSVEQGAGYTF.

The CDR3 is CASSEARGVGYEQYF. Here the CDR3 DNA reads TGTGCCAGCAGTGAAGCCCGGGGGGTAGGATACGAGCAGTACTTC. The chain is built from TRBV6-1 and TRBJ2-7, with 7 bases that match TRBD2. Germline assignment: CDR1 MNHNS and CDR2 SASEGT. CDR3 length: 15 residues. V shed 0 bases, J shed 4 bases, and the junction held 6 bases outside the gene matches.